Sequencing of this T cell receptor beta chain was carried out in a study of blood T cell repertoires in COVID-19. Across the study: Sites across the United States, Italy and Spain contributed samples from acute and convalescent COVID-19.

V was shortened by 5 bases and J by 0 bases, with 12 bases between the two germline ends. In germline, CDR1 is SGHKS, CDR2 YYEKEE (reference sequence). The CDR3 length is 14 residues. Patients from Seattle were sampled longitudinally, starting during active infection. Per the original data handling: Researchers report that nucleated cell counts were estimated from reference gene primer amplification. Assay used: immunoSEQ multiplex PCR; TCRdb lists only in-frame clones, some missing. That table supplies the V and J calls and clone size; D and trimming were determined from the DNA. The repertoire holds a few hundred thousand clones, with 75% to 90% as singletons.

Sequencing input: peripheral blood. The TCR originated in a woman aged 50 to 60 with COVID-19, enrolled during active disease. The chain recombines TRBV5-5 with TRBJ2-7; TRBD1 is a possible D gene (5 bases). The CDR3 sequence: CASRGPRSSYEQYF. In nucleotides, the CDR3 is TGTGCCAGCAGGGGGCCAAGGAGCTCCTACGAGCAGTACTTC.